The clone carrying this T cell receptor beta chain has only a few counts. The authors prepared the TCRbeta library with unique molecular identifiers. TCRdb reprocessed the PCR reads via MiXCR and lists one record per CDR3 protein. There are 420,000 or so distinct CDR3 sequences in the sample; approximately 10% occur only once, and roughly 5.5% lies in the top ten. Germline CDR1 and CDR2: DFQATT and SNEGSKA (reference sequence). This CDR3 region has 16 residues. The germline V and J ends were trimmed by 1 base and 0 bases, with 13 bases remaining between them. The data were taken from a study of T-cell reconstitution after alpha-beta-depleted transplantation in children.

The sequencing used PBMCs from the stem cell graft donor, collected from the stem cell graft. The chain has TRBV20-1 and TRBJ1-5; D call uncertain. The origin of this receptor is a human donor who donated a stem cell graft to a child with acute myeloid leukemia. CDR3 DNA: TGCAGTGCTAGAGGCGGGCACCACTATAGCAATCAGCCCCAGCATTTT. Its protein is CSARGGHHYSNQPQHF.